Here is one T cell receptor (beta chain) with its context. The antigen is undetermined. Sequencing ends 3 residues short of the CDR3 end; the germline J gene provides the rest. This entry comes from a study of T cell clonality in common variable immunodeficiency. This table comes from immunoSEQ multiplex PCR, and its TCRdb copy is limited to in-frame clones, with some not included. This sample includes 26,000 or so clones with no singletons; its ten biggest clones take up more than 20%. The study, taken as a whole, reports: Reportedly, TCR beta sequences from common variable immunodeficiency showed fewer deletions and N-nucleotide insertions. CVID subjects showed higher TCRbeta clonality than healthy controls.

Trimming took off 0 bases at V and 7 bases at J, with 12 bases between the two ends. This CDR3 has 15 residues. Germline V gene data show CDR1 as SGHVS and CDR2 as FNYEAQ. The chain uses TRBV7-6 and TRBJ2-2; D is unclear. The TCR comes from a human donor with common variable immunodeficiency. The sequenced material came from peripheral blood mononuclear cells. The CDR3 bases that were read are TGTGCCAGCAGCTTAGCGCCTAATAGTCTCGGGGAG. Its protein is CASSLAPNSLGE. The entire CDR3 protein is CASSLAPNSLGELFF.